A selection of T cell receptor beta chains follows, all from one sample in a study of T cell responses to AZD1222 COVID-19 vaccine. The data were produced by immunoSEQ multiplex PCR, yet TCRdb's version contains in-frame clones alone and is incomplete. The table has about 120,000 clones, approximately 93% seen once. The sequenced sample was peripheral blood, obtained on day 0 of AZD1222 vaccination. These TCRs come from an adult in good health. Both conserved end residues are part of each CDR3. The D gene is left open where the match is weak. Clone size is stated in some rows and not others, as once, few, many or a class when expanded.

d_call,j_call,v_call,clone_size,cdr3_aa,cdr3_nt
.,TRBJ2-5,TRBV9,once,CASSVVGGDQETQYF,TGTGCCAGCAGCGTAGTTGGAGGAGACCAAGAGACCCAGTACTTC
.,TRBJ2-1,TRBV6-5,.,CASSGRGRAGNEQFF,TGTGCCAGCAGCGGTAGGGGGAGGGCAGGCAATGAGCAGTTCTTC
TRBD1,TRBJ1-5,TRBV4-1,.,CASSQEVWDRDQPQHF,TGCGCCAGCAGCCAAGAGGTATGGGACAGGGACCAGCCCCAGCATTTT
TRBD1,TRBJ1-5,TRBV2,.,CASRDRGDVIRNQPQHF,TGTGCCAGCCGGGACAGGGGTGATGTAATTCGCAATCAGCCCCAGCATTTT
.,TRBJ2-1,TRBV14,once,CASSHGSWNEQFF,TGTGCCAGCAGCCACGGGTCGTGGAATGAGCAGTTCTTC
.,TRBJ1-5,TRBV19,.,CASSVSHYSNQPQHF,TGTGCCAGTAGTGTATCCCATTATAGCAATCAGCCCCAGCATTTT
.,TRBJ2-1,TRBV7-8,.,CASSMRGPNEQFF,TGTGCCAGCAGTATGAGGGGTCCCAATGAGCAGTTCTTC
.,TRBJ2-7,TRBV19,.,CASSMYRGAYEQYF,TGTGCCAGTAGTATGTATAGGGGGGCGTACGAGCAGTACTTC
.,TRBJ2-1,TRBV5-1,.,CASSLPTGTSNNEQFF,TGCGCCAGCAGCTTGCCTACCGGGACTTCAAACAATGAGCAGTTCTTC
.,TRBJ2-7,TRBV29-1,.,CSVRPGLSYEQYF,TGCAGCGTTCGACCGGGACTCTCCTACGAGCAGTACTTC
.,TRBJ1-1,TRBV7-2,.,CATRIDRVNLNTEAFF,TGTGCCACCCGTATAGACCGGGTTAACTTGAACACTGAAGCTTTCTTT
.,TRBJ2-1,TRBV7-9,.,CASSWGLQEGNEQFF,TGTGCCAGCAGCTGGGGACTCCAGGAGGGCAATGAGCAGTTCTTC
.,TRBJ1-4,TRBV6-5,.,CASSYTGREKLFF,TGTGCCAGCAGTTATACAGGGCGGGAAAAACTGTTTTTT
TRBD1,TRBJ1-4,TRBV28,once,CASSPGTGFEKLFF,TGTGCCAGCAGCCCAGGGACAGGTTTTGAAAAACTGTTTTTT
.,TRBJ2-3,TRBV28,once,CASRRVTDTQYF,TGTGCCAGCAGGAGGGTCACAGATACGCAGTATTTT
.,TRBJ1-5,TRBV7-2,.,CASSAWGSNQPQHF,TGTGCCAGCAGCGCCTGGGGTAGCAATCAGCCCCAGCATTTT
.,TRBJ2-2,TRBV23-1,.,CASSQLGGELFF,TGCGCCAGCAGTCAATTAGGCGGGGAGCTGTTTTTT
.,TRBJ1-2,TRBV21-1,.,CASSKLMRQGNYGYTF,TGTGCCAGCAGCAAATTGATGAGGCAAGGTAACTATGGCTACACCTTC
.,TRBJ2-1,TRBV6-5,.,CASSYGGNEQFF,TGTGCCAGCAGTTACGGGGGGAATGAGCAGTTCTTC
TRBD2,TRBJ2-1,TRBV19,.,CASTKTSGISSEQFF,TGTGCCAGTACGAAGACTAGCGGGATTAGTAGTGAGCAGTTCTTC
.,TRBJ1-2,TRBV18,.,CASSPPDSYGYTF,TGTGCCAGCTCACCACCGGACAGCTATGGCTACACCTTC
.,TRBJ2-3,TRBV5-1,.,CASSNSGDTQYF,TGCGCCAGCAGCAATAGTGGGGATACGCAGTATTTT
TRBD1,TRBJ1-1,TRBV7-9,.,CASTPPRDRGRSTEAFF,TGTGCCAGCACCCCACCCCGGGACAGGGGACGGAGCACTGAAGCTTTCTTT
.,TRBJ1-1,TRBV5-1,.,CASSLPGVEAFF,TGCGCCAGCAGCTTGCCCGGGGTTGAAGCTTTCTTT
.,TRBJ1-5,TRBV6-6,.,CASIDSPFNQPQHF,TGTGCCAGCATAGACAGCCCATTCAATCAGCCCCAGCATTTT
.,TRBJ1-4,TRBV10-3,.,CAISESPQEEKLFF,TGTGCCATCAGTGAGTCCCCACAGGAAGAAAAACTGTTTTTT
.,TRBJ2-7,TRBV4-1,.,CASSQVVYIYEQYF,TGCGCCAGCAGCCAAGTAGTCTATATCTACGAGCAGTACTTC
.,TRBJ1-1,TRBV7-3,.,CASSLQGNTEAFF,TGTGCCAGCAGTTTACAGGGCAACACTGAAGCTTTCTTT
TRBD2,TRBJ2-4,TRBV4-1,.,CASSHVAGGLAKNIQYF,TGCGCCAGCAGCCACGTGGCGGGAGGGTTAGCCAAAAACATTCAGTACTTC
TRBD1,TRBJ1-6,TRBV7-6,.,CASSFGQGATIPPPNSPLHF,TGTGCCAGCAGCTTCGGACAGGGGGCTACCATTCCCCCGCCGAATTCACCCCTCCACTTT
.,TRBJ2-1,TRBV18,.,CASSPPLGGDNEQFF,TGTGCCAGCTCACCCCCACTCGGCGGCGACAATGAGCAGTTCTTC
TRBD1,TRBJ1-1,TRBV6-2/TRBV6-3,.,CASSYTGGNTEAFF,TGTGCCAGCAGTTATACAGGGGGCAACACTGAAGCTTTCTTT
.,TRBJ1-2,TRBV27,once,CASSLSGFTNYGYTF,TGTGCCAGCAGTTTATCGGGGTTTACTAACTATGGCTACACCTTC
.,TRBJ2-5,TRBV3-1/TRBV3-2,.,CASRPEESKTQYF,TGTGCCAGCAGACCAGAAGAGAGTAAGACCCAGTACTTC
.,TRBJ1-2,TRBV29-1,few,CSAEGNGYTF,TGCAGCGCTGAAGGGAATGGCTACACCTTC
TRBD1,TRBJ1-5,TRBV19,.,CASSKQGTGSDQPQHF,TGTGCCAGTAGTAAACAAGGGACAGGGTCGGATCAGCCCCAGCATTTT
.,TRBJ1-1,TRBV10-3,.,CAIKQELNTEAFF,TGTGCCATCAAACAGGAATTGAACACTGAAGCTTTCTTT
TRBD1,TRBJ2-3,TRBV18,.,CASSPWGSVRDRASTDTQYF,TGTGCCAGCTCACCATGGGGAAGCGTCCGGGACAGGGCTAGCACAGATACGCAGTATTTT
.,TRBJ2-7,TRBV5-5,.,CASSLAGLNLDYEQYF,TGTGCCAGCAGCTTGGCAGGTTTGAACCTCGACTACGAGCAGTACTTC
TRBD2,TRBJ2-3,TRBV19,.,CASSPTSATDTQYF,TGTGCCAGTAGTCCAACTAGCGCCACAGATACGCAGTATTTT
.,TRBJ1-1,TRBV18,.,CASSPPGGQNTEAFF,TGTGCCAGCTCACCACCGGGTGGGCAGAACACTGAAGCTTTCTTT
TRBD2,TRBJ2-1,TRBV27,.,CASSLFSGSYNEQFF,TGTGCCAGCAGTTTATTTAGCGGGAGTTACAATGAGCAGTTCTTC
.,TRBJ1-2,TRBV28,.,CASSWEAYGYTF,TGTGCCAGCAGTTGGGAAGCTTATGGCTACACCTTC
.,TRBJ2-5,TRBV2,.,CASSDRVETQYF,TGTGCCAGCAGTGACAGGGTGGAGACCCAGTACTTC
.,TRBJ2-7,TRBV7-8,once,CASSLRVALVYEQYF,TGTGCCAGCAGCTTAAGGGTGGCCCTGGTATACGAGCAGTACTTC
TRBD2,TRBJ2-7,TRBV7-9,.,CASSFSPASGIYEQYF,TGTGCCAGCAGCTTCAGTCCTGCTAGCGGAATCTACGAGCAGTACTTC
.,TRBJ2-4,TRBV4-1,.,CASSLRDSSLLAKNIQYF,TGCGCCAGCAGCCTTCGTGACAGTTCCCTCCTAGCCAAAAACATTCAGTACTTC
TRBD2,TRBJ2-3,TRBV6-1,.,CASSESGRAADTQYF,TGTGCCAGCAGTGAAAGCGGGAGGGCCGCAGATACGCAGTATTTT
.,TRBJ2-5,TRBV20-1,.,CSALGGETQYF,TGCAGTGCCCTTGGAGGGGAGACCCAGTACTTC
.,TRBJ2-1,TRBV27,.,CASRDGNEQFF,TGTGCCAGCAGGGATGGAAATGAGCAGTTCTTC
.,TRBJ1-2,TRBV27,few,CASSLFPRLQGAYGYTF,TGTGCCAGCAGTTTATTCCCTCGTTTACAGGGCGCCTATGGCTACACCTTC
TRBD1,TRBJ1-1,TRBV27,once,CASRRQGVAEAFF,TGTGCCAGCAGGAGACAGGGGGTCGCTGAAGCTTTCTTT